Following are 10 T cell receptor beta chains from one sample sequenced in a study of cytomegalovirus exposure and HLA in healthy donors. In the PCR, 60 Vbeta and 13 Jbeta primers were used. The method was immunoSEQ multiplex PCR; TCRdb's version includes in-frame clones alone and lacks a portion of them. The data contain 120,000 or so clones, around 78% of them singletons. Source material: PBMCs. The receptors derive from a woman aged 40 to 55 in good health and CMV-seronegative.

The V and J genes are TRBV27 and TRBJ1-6, with a weak D call TRBD1 (6 bases). The V and J ends lost 8 bases and 9 bases respectively, with 20 bases between them. The V gene's germline CDR1 is MNHEY and CDR2 SMNVEV (reference sequence). The length of the CDR3 is 15 residues. The CDR3 protein is CASAQWQGLGSPLHF. The CDR3, as DNA: TGTGCCAGCGCTCAATGGCAGGGGCTCGGTTCACCCCTCCACTTT.

The rearrangement joins TRBV4-1 to TRBJ2-1; 10 nucleotides align to TRBD2. V lost 4 bases and J lost 4; bases outside the gene matches: 10. CDR3 length: 17 residues. Germline V CDR1 and CDR2: MGHRA, YSYEKL. Here the CDR3 DNA reads TGCGCCAGCAGCCTTACTAGGGGACTAGCGTATTACAATGAGCAGTTCTTC. It specifies CASSLTRGLAYYNEQFF.

Here the CDR3 reads CASSKKTGQGYTGELFF. DNA for the CDR3: TGTGCCAGCAGCAAAAAAACCGGACAGGGATACACCGGGGAGCTGTTTTTT. The chain carries TRBV21-1 and TRBJ2-2; the table's D call, TRBD1, has no DNA check behind it. TRBV21-1 is a pseudogene. CDR3 length: 17 amino acids.

This chain joins TRBV7-9 and TRBJ1-1; the match to TRBD1 covers 7 bases. CDR1 and CDR2 from the germline V gene are SEHNR and FQNEAQ (reference sequence). The CDR3 totals 16 residues. With 0 bases clipped from V and 3 bases from J, the junction kept 7 bases outside the gene matches. As DNA, the CDR3 is TGTGCCAGCAGCTTAGCGCAGACAGGGAGTGACACTGAAGCTTTCTTT. The encoded protein is CASSLAQTGSDTEAFF.

The chain uses TRBV28 and TRBJ1-5; TRBD1 might be the D (5 bases). The CDR3 has 14 residues. V was shortened by 7 bases and J by 4 bases, with 14 bases between the two germline ends. CDR1 is MDHEN, CDR2 SYDVKM, per germline. CDR3 nucleotide sequence: TGTGCCAGCAAGATCGACAGCTCAAATCAGCCCCAGCATTTT. This encodes CASKIDSSNQPQHF.

CDR3 in DNA: TGCGCCAGCAGCTCGGGACTTCCAAGCGACAATGAGCAGTTCTTC. Its protein product is CASSSGLPSDNEQFF. The chain recombines TRBV5-1 with TRBJ2-1; the D gene is possibly TRBD2 (6 bases). V gave up 3 bases and J gave up 5 bases, with 15 bases separating them. CDR1 is SGHRS, CDR2 YFSETQ, per germline. The CDR3 runs to 15 residues.

This clone was detected only a few times. The J gene is TRBJ1-6, the V gene TRBV27; 8 bases are shared with TRBD1. After removal of 8 bases from V and 9 bases from J, the junction contained 6 bases not matched to a gene. This CDR3 has 13 amino acids. Germline V lookup: CDR1 MNHEY, CDR2 SMNVEV (reference sequence). In DNA, the CDR3 is TGTGCCAGCTCCCGGACAGGGTTTTCACCCCTCCACTTT. Its translation is CASSRTGFSPLHF.

The chain recombines TRBV5-1 with TRBJ2-7, with a possible D match to TRBD2 (5 bases). This CDR3 has 14 residues. CDR1 is SGHRS, CDR2 YFSETQ, per germline. V was trimmed by 1 base and J by 5 bases, leaving 13 bases between them. DNA for the CDR3: TGCGCCAGCAGCTTGAGTCTAGCTGTCCACGAGCAGTACTTC. Translated: CASSLSLAVHEQYF.

The rearrangement links TRBV2 to TRBJ2-3; 12 bases map to TRBD2. CDR1 and CDR2 (germline): SNHLY, FYNNEI. The CDR3 contains 15 residues. J lost 5 bases, V lost 6 bases, and 6 bases had no gene match. In DNA form, the CDR3 reads TGTGCCAGCAGCATGGGACTAGCGGGCCAAGATACGCAGTATTTT. As protein: CASSMGLAGQDTQYF.

The rearrangement joins TRBV7-2 to TRBJ2-1; TRBD2 agrees at 13 bases. The CDR3 length is 16 residues. The V gene's germline CDR1 is SGHTA and CDR2 FQGNSA. J lost 1 base, V lost 3 bases, and 0 bases had no gene match. The CDR3 DNA is TGTGCCAGCAGCTTGGGACTAGCGGGATCCTACAATGAGCAGTTCTTC. It codes for CASSLGLAGSYNEQFF.